These 13 T cell receptor beta chains share one sample of origin, sequenced in a study of cytotoxic CD8 clonotypes in ibrutinib-treated CLL listed by TCRdb under 2021. In the paper's terms, the time point label means: about a year on ibrutinib. The library was prepared using the immunoSEQ multiplex PCR assay. As stored in TCRdb, this immuneACCESS dataset retains in-frame rearrangements with V and J assigned. A fraction of the clones does not appear; measured against another copy, unresolved V genes explain less than half of the discrepancy, and the remainder lacks a known reason. This sample lists around 200,000 clones; more than 65% were detected once. The ten top clones hold roughly 5.9% of the sample. Here the sequenced sample was PBMCs, taken after 12 months of ibrutinib treatment. Source of these receptors: a human donor with chronic lymphocytic leukemia.

The chain couples TRBV28 to TRBJ1-5; tentative D call: TRBD1 (6 bases). V was cut by 2 bases and J by 6 bases, with 14 bases left in between. CDR1 is MDHEN, CDR2 SYDVKM, per germline. CDR3 length: 15 amino acids. Here the CDR3 reads CASSLGGGGSQPQHF. CDR3 DNA sequence: TGTGCCAGCAGTTTAGGGGGCGGGGGGAGTCAGCCCCAGCATTTT.

Notes on this clone: The junction differs from germline at one of its ends, possibly a read error. The V and J genes are TRBV7-9 and TRBJ1-2, with D unresolved. Looked up from germline, CDR1 is SEHNR and CDR2 is FQNEAQ (reference sequence). CDR3 length: 12 residues. The CDR3 nucleotides read TGTGCCAGCAGCTTAGCCTCGGGGTTTGAGAACTTC. Translated, it gives CASSLASGFENF.

This chain links TRBV11-2 with TRBJ1-1; D possibly corresponds to TRBD1 (5 bases). This CDR3 is built from 16 residues. Germline V gene sequence: CDR1 SGHAT, CDR2 FQNNGV. Trimming removed 1 base at V and 3 bases at J, with 15 bases between. DNA for the CDR3: TGTGCCAGCAGCTTAGGCTTGGGCAGGGTTCACACTGAAGCTTTCTTT. Protein sequence: CASSLGLGRVHTEAFF.

V gene TRBV29-1 combines with J gene TRBJ2-1; D is ambiguous. This CDR3 is 15 amino acids long. From germline, CDR1 is SQVTM and CDR2 ANQGSEA. Trimming left V 4 bases short and J 2 bases short, with 15 bases between. DNA for the CDR3: TGCAGCGTTGTCCCGACTCTAAGCCCCTACAATGAGCAGTTCTTC. This codes for CSVVPTLSPYNEQFF.

The chain recombines TRBV28 with TRBJ2-7, with D perhaps matching TRBD2 (5 bases). V dropped 6 bases and J dropped 3 bases, with 9 bases sitting between them. The CDR3 totals 12 residues. The germline gives CDR1 MDHEN, CDR2 SYDVKM. CDR3 nucleotides: TGTGCCAGCAGAAGGACTTACTACGAGCAGTACTTC. Translated: CASRRTYYEQYF.

In DNA, the CDR3 is TGCAGTGCTAGTTCCCGGCTTCAGTTCTTC. Translated: CSASSRLQFF. The chain employs TRBV20-1 and TRBJ2-1; no reliable D call. V was pared by 3 bases and J by 13 bases, with 10 bases between. CDR1 DFQATT and CDR2 SNEGSKA come from the germline V gene (reference sequence). The CDR3 has 10 amino acids.

The sample holds one count of this clone. The chain combines TRBV19 with TRBJ2-1, with 9 bases aligning to TRBD2. J was trimmed by 10 bases and V by 7 bases; bases with no gene match: 14. The germline CDR1 and CDR2 sequences are LNHDA and SQIVND (reference sequence). The CDR3 spans 15 residues. The CDR3 nucleotides are TGTGCCAGTATGGGGACCGGCGGGAGGGCCGGAGAGCAGTTCTTC. This encodes CASMGTGGRAGEQFF.

CDR3 in amino acids: CASSIGFLGGNTIYF. The CDR3 DNA reads as TGTGCCAGTAGTATCGGGTTTCTGGGCGGAAACACCATATATTTT. This rearrangement joins TRBV19 to TRBJ1-3; unclear D gene. Per germline, CDR1 LNHDA and CDR2 SQIVND (reference sequence). Deletions cut 3 bases from V and 4 bases from J, with 13 bases between. The CDR3 is 15 residues long.

The chain has TRBV27 and TRBJ2-3; 8 nucleotides align to TRBD2. The length of the CDR3 is 14 residues. The germline V gene encodes CDR1 MNHEY and CDR2 SMNVEV (reference sequence). V dropped 6 bases and J dropped 3; count of bases not matched to a gene: 5. The CDR3 region is CASRGLVPTDTQYF. CDR3 coding DNA: TGTGCCAGCAGGGGACTAGTTCCTACAGATACGCAGTATTTT.

V usage is TRBV6-5 and J usage is TRBJ2-7; no clear D gene. With 7 bases removed from V and 3 bases from J, the gap between germline ends came to 16 bases. CDR1 is MNHEY, CDR2 SVGAGI, per germline. The CDR3 has 14 residues. As DNA, the CDR3 is TGTGCCAGCACCCCCGGTTTGCAATACTACGAGCAGTACTTC. Translation: CASTPGLQYYEQYF.

This clone occurred a few times. The chain has TRBV19 and TRBJ1-2; 7 nucleotides agree with TRBD1. CDR1 LNHDA and CDR2 SQIVND come from the germline V gene (reference sequence). The CDR3 runs to 14 residues. V shed 7 bases and J 2 bases; nucleotides not matched to a gene: 7. The CDR3: CASKGTDFNYGYTF. CDR3 in DNA: TGTGCCAGTAAGGGGACAGATTTCAACTATGGCTACACCTTC.

This clone was found once. This sequence joins TRBV5-1 and TRBJ1-2, with D possibly TRBD1 on 5 matching bases. Germline loops: CDR1 SGHRS, CDR2 YFSETQ. Trimming stripped 1 base from V and 11 bases from J, with 15 bases between. The CDR3 extends over 13 amino acids. This CDR3 reads CASSLSGGEGYTF. As DNA, the CDR3 is TGCGCCAGCAGCTTGTCTGGGGGAGAGGGGTACACCTTC.

V gene TRBV7-3 combines with J gene TRBJ2-5; D gene unclear. V was cut by 4 bases and J by 0 bases, with 9 bases left in between. This CDR3 has 14 amino acids. Germline assignment: CDR1 SGHTA and CDR2 FQGTGA. The CDR3 sequence is CASSSALYQETQYF. The CDR3 coding sequence is TGTGCCAGCAGCTCCGCGCTATACCAAGAGACCCAGTACTTC.